These T cell receptor beta chains were read from a single sample in a study of blood T cell repertoires in COVID-19. Profiled with immunoSEQ multiplex PCR; TCRdb holds only in-frame clones, not every one. The sample consists of 150,000 to 200,000 clones, more than 65% of them appearing once. The sample consisted of PBMCs or T cells enriched from blood (not recorded which). These TCRs come from a woman between 50 and 59 years old with acute COVID-19. The CDR3 runs from the conserved cysteine through the conserved F or W. D genes are given only for firm matches.

>.|TRBV24-1|TRBJ1-2
CATSSGSNYGYTF
>.|TRBV30|TRBJ1-2
CAWSVRVRVGYTF
>.|TRBV5-6|TRBJ1-5
CASSLGLQGRPGSNQPQHF
>TRBD2|TRBV30|TRBJ2-1
CAWSRRGGRFNEQFF
>TRBD1|TRBV7-2|TRBJ1-6
CASSLLVGQYNSPLHF
>TRBD1|TRBV6-1|TRBJ2-5
CASSENSGQGWETQYF
>.|TRBV6-5|TRBJ1-1
CASSLVQEAFF
>.|TRBV19|TRBJ1-4
CASSISEKLFF
>TRBD2|TRBV5-1|TRBJ2-2
CASSLDPSGGILGGELFF
>.|TRBV11-2|TRBJ1-1
CASSFRTVNTEAFF
>TRBD2|TRBV12-5|TRBJ2-1
CASGWVTSGVYNEQFF
>.|TRBV30|TRBJ1-3
CAAESGNTIYF
>.|TRBV6-4|TRBJ1-5
CASSEYSNQPQHF
>TRBD1|TRBV28|TRBJ1-2
CASSSGTVNYGYTF
>.|TRBV7-9|TRBJ1-3
CASSLAGEVPRDTIYF
>TRBD1|TRBV25-1|TRBJ1-2
CASSESSGQGDYGYTF
>.|TRBV11-2|TRBJ2-3
CASQGQGTDTQYF
>TRBD2|TRBV6-5|TRBJ2-3
CASSYVGGISTDTQYF
>TRBD2|TRBV11-2|TRBJ2-3
CASTPGPLAGGRTDTQYF
>.|TRBV25-1|TRBJ2-5
CASSVGERKYF
>.|TRBV10-1|TRBJ1-6
CAGDFFGFVSPLHF
>.|TRBV12-3/TRBV12-4|TRBJ2-1
CASSQRYYNEQFF
>.|TRBV7-2|TRBJ1-5
CASNRGNSNQPQHF
>TRBD1|TRBV4-2|TRBJ1-2
CASSQGAGQLNYGYTF
>TRBD2|TRBV7-8|TRBJ2-1
CASSLVGGGAYNEQFF
>.|TRBV9|TRBJ2-1
CASSVEVRVSSYNEQFF
>.|TRBV29-1|TRBJ1-1
CSSTYRVNTEAFF
>.|TRBV30|TRBJ1-2
CAWRGPGRGEDGYTF
>.|TRBV6-1|TRBJ2-5
CASSETSTPGTQYF
>.|TRBV6-5|TRBJ2-3
CASRPGPPRPDTQYF